This T cell receptor beta chain was obtained from a study of blood T cells in healthy people across ages (dated by TCRdb to 2015 to 2017). In the study overall: In model experiments, template switching captured about one uniquely barcoded TCR beta cDNA molecule for every two T cells. Age-related changes in TCR beta repertoire diversity were measured in the study by deep sequencing normalized with unique cDNA molecular identifiers. The donors were split into four age groups: young (average around 17 years), middle-aged (more than 35), aged (roughly 60) and long-lived (approximately 80). Donors of different ages were randomly distributed across sequencing lanes to avoid experimental bias. For two donors (one aged 18 to 29 and one aged 80 or older), the study analyzed two additional independent replicas of 1 million unique cDNA reads from the same blood draw. Study-wide findings and limitations: Donor CMV infection status was unknown, potentially confounding age-related changes in expanded clonotypes. Since profiling was done on bulk unsorted PBMCs, naive and antigen-experienced compartments could not be conclusively compared. The percentage of naive T cells measured by flow cytometry correlated strongly with observed TCR beta diversity. Compared with the aged group, more naive CD4+ T cells, fewer expanded clones and increased TCR diversity were shown by the long-lived group, suggesting age selection. Observed TCR beta diversity per million T cells fell roughly linearly with age, and a significant reduction was already apparent by age around 39. Estimates of total diversity based on one million sequenced T cells were considered lower bounds and underestimates.

Libraries came from 5' RACE. A second about 7 to 11 cycle PCR used a sample-barcoded 5' primer and a J-beta primer mix. Each TCR beta cDNA molecule received a unique molecular identifier from a template-switch 5' adaptor carrying 12 random nucleotides. Each sample yielded at least 2.5 million CDR3-containing paired-end reads. The Mint cDNA synthesis kit, primed by a TRBC-specific oligonucleotide, was used to synthesize first-strand cDNA from all RNA. Following uracil-DNA glycosylase treatment, a first 18-cycle PCR with universal primers M1SS and BC2_uni_R was performed on all cDNA. In the source study's methods: For normalization, 1 million high-quality reads were randomly selected from each sample, with every read carrying a distinct molecular identifier. Instead of being binned into consensus sequences, reads that shared molecular identifiers were thrown out. MiTCR, with a Q25 quality threshold and the strictest error-elimination algorithm, was used for CDR3 identification, clonotype clustering and error correction. Lower-bound total TCR beta diversity was estimated with a nonparametric unseen species model using Euler transformation. Clones were called with MiXCR by TCRdb after fastp trimmed the public reads at Q25, and only in-frame beta chains were retained. Rows are combined by CDR3 protein, so each entry shows the most common genes and DNA. TCRdb's processing, not the authors', yielded these V and J calls. The sample records approximately 2,000,000 distinct CDR3 sequences, approximately 40% of which are singletons. The top ten constitute under 25% of the sample.

There are 13 amino acids in the CDR3, from cysteine to phenylalanine inclusive. Of the read, only the CDR3 DNA is kept; its 39 bases are in frame from base 1. Between the V and J ends, shortened by 1 base and 0 bases respectively, the junction contains 3 bases. For CDR1 and CDR2, the germline V gene lists MGHRA and YSYEKL. This clonotype has just a few counts. Its antigen specificity is not known. No much larger clone is present one base from it, and per-base qualities are unavailable. Systemically healthy Caucasian individuals from Russia, about 38 in total and aged 6 to 90 years, were included as donors. Around 9.8 milliliters of peripheral blood were collected from each donor into EDTA-treated Vacutainer tubes. Ficoll-Paque density-gradient centrifugation was used to isolate PBMCs, with at least 7 million obtained per sample. Trizol reagent was used to extract total RNA from the PBMCs, yielding at least 5 micrograms per sample. For every donor, flow cytometry on a PBMC aliquot measured the percentage of naive CD45RAhigh/CD27high T cells.

The chain employs TRBV4-1 and TRBJ1-2; confidence is insufficient to name the D gene. Sequences were obtained from blood. The clonotype comes from a human donor in good health. At the DNA level, the sequence is TGCGCCAGCAGCCAAGTCACTAACTATGGCTACACCTTC. Its protein product is CASSQVTNYGYTF.